This T cell receptor beta chain was recovered during a study of CD8 T cells in ankylosing spondylitis. Scientists made TCR beta libraries using quantitative 5'-RACE with molecular barcodes. TCRdb fed the 5' RACE reads into MiXCR, producing one record per CDR3 protein. The table has 750,000 to 850,000 distinct CDR3 sequences, about 12% seen once. Concerning this clonotype itself: Its antigen remains unidentified.

Findings and limits, study-wide: Some motif variants had been reported before (in reactive arthritis synovial fluid and blood). Apparently characteristic of ankylosing spondylitis blood was a TCR beta motif (roughly eight highly homologous variants).

From germline, CDR1 is MNHEY and CDR2 SVGEGT. This CDR3 has 15 amino acids. With 2 bases removed from V and 1 base from J, the gap between germline ends came to 11 bases. The chain couples TRBV6-2 or TRBV6-3 to TRBJ1-1; maybe TRBD1 (5 bases). The sequence was collected from a male donor with ankylosing spondylitis. The material sequenced was blood, either unsorted or a sorted T cell fraction (not recorded which). The CDR3: CASSYGWGRNTEAFF. In nucleotides, the CDR3 is TGTGCCAGCAGTTACGGGTGGGGCAGGAACACTGAAGCTTTCTTT.